This T cell receptor beta chain came from a study of identical twins. On this clonotype: One end of the junction is discordant with germline, which a read error may explain.

This CDR3 has 13 residues. The germline V gene encodes CDR1 SGHAT and CDR2 FQNNGV. One entry per CDR3 protein, called by TCRdb with MiXCR from the 5' RACE reads. The sample has about 730,000 distinct CDR3 sequences; around 21% are singletons. The sample was also linked to a second study, of T cells expressing NK-cell markers.

The chain joins TRBV11-2 to TRBJ2-5; possibly TRBD1 or TRBD2 for D (5 bases each). Sequenced: PBMCs. The receptor was derived from a woman younger than 30 in good health. Here the CDR3 reads CASSLDLRDPGEF. The CDR3 DNA follows: TGTGCCAGCAGCTTAGACCTTAGGGACCCAGGAGAATTC.